The 18 T cell receptor beta chains in this list originate from one sample, sequenced in a study of CD8+ T cells in alopecia areata (dated by TCRdb to the late 2010s). Receptors were amplified or captured by the immunoSEQ multiplex PCR assay. RNA was extracted from all samples and reverse transcribed into cDNA, which served as template for TCR sequencing. TCRdb mirrors the immuneACCESS table, restricted to in-frame sequences. Some clones are absent from its copies; in checked studies, under half trace to an unresolved V gene, and the reason for the others is unknown. This sample is represented by hundreds of thousands of clones; roughly two thirds of them were singletons. The top ten clonotypes cover approximately 1.2% of the sample. The label giving this sample's time point can be read as: baseline before oral tofacitinib. The starting material was CD4+ T cells sorted from blood, obtained at week 0. Receptors were obtained from a human donor with alopecia areata.

V gene TRBV23-1 combines with J gene TRBJ1-5; unclear D gene. TRBV23-1 has ORF status, its function being uncertain. V shed 1 base and J shed 2 bases, with 27 bases lying between them. There are 21 residues in the CDR3. In nucleotides, the CDR3 is TGCGCCAGCAGTCAATTCACTCACAGCGGACGTCCTTATAGTGGCAATCAGCCCCAGCATTTT. Translating it yields CASSQFTHSGRPYSGNQPQHF.

The gene calls are TRBV11-2 and TRBJ1-6; no definite D call. Looked up from germline, CDR1 is SGHAT and CDR2 is FQNNGV. The CDR3 is 12 residues long. The V end lost 5 bases, the J end lost 10 bases, and 9 bases lay between the germline ends. The CDR3 loop reads CASSPWGSPLHF. The DNA of the CDR3 is TGTGCCAGCAGCCCTTGGGGATCACCCCTCCACTTT.

With regard to this clone: The same CDR3 is also encoded by other DNA sequences in this sample. V is TRBV10-2 and J is TRBJ2-5; D is undetermined. V lost 2 bases, J lost 5 bases, and 3 bases lay in between. The germline CDR1 and CDR2 sequences are WSHSY and SAAADI. CDR3 length: 11 residues. CDR3 amino acids: CASSEVETQYF. The CDR3 nucleotides are TGCGCCAGCAGTGAGGTCGAGACCCAGTACTTC.

The CDR3 reads CASSFGGGTATYEQYF. CDR3 nucleotides: TGCGCCAGCAGCTTCGGCGGGGGTACCGCGACCTACGAGCAGTACTTC. The chain joins TRBV5-1 to TRBJ2-7; TRBD2 matches at 7 bases. The V gene end was trimmed by 2 bases and the J gene end by 2 bases; junction bases not matched to a gene: 10. CDR3 length: 16 residues. Germline CDR1 and CDR2: SGHRS and YFSETQ.

This clone was seen more than once but under ten times. This chain connects TRBV29-1 to TRBJ2-1; 7 nucleotides line up with TRBD1. The CDR3 is 14 residues long. Per germline, CDR1 SQVTM and CDR2 ANQGSEA. V lost 8 bases, J lost 9 bases, and 16 bases stayed unmatched. The CDR3 sequence: CSSSRQGSIGEQFF. CDR3 nucleotides: TGCAGCTCTAGCAGACAGGGAAGTATAGGTGAGCAGTTCTTC.

V usage is TRBV29-1 and J usage is TRBJ1-2; 9 nucleotides agree with TRBD1. The length of the CDR3 is 12 residues. Germline values: CDR1 SQVTM, CDR2 ANQGSEA. V shed 8 bases and J 8 bases; nucleotides not matched to a gene: 9. The CDR3 sequence: CSTGQGFGGYTF. The CDR3 DNA reads as TGCAGCACCGGACAGGGGTTTGGCGGCTACACCTTC. The whole variable domain, filled in from reference TRBV29-1 and TRBJ1-2, reads SAVISQKPSRDICQRGTSLTIQCQVDSQVTMMFWYRQQPGQSLTLIATANQGSEATYESGFVIDKFPISRPNLTFSTLTVSNMSPEDSSIYLCSTGQGFGGYTFGSGTRLTVV.

This clone was observed a handful of times. V usage is TRBV30 and J usage is TRBJ2-3; no clear D gene. The V end was cut by 1 base, the J end by 2 bases, with 10 bases between. From germline, CDR1 is GTSNPN and CDR2 SVGIG (reference sequence). CDR3 size: 14 residues. CDR3 sequence reads: CAWSGLQNTDTQYF. The CDR3 region has the DNA TGTGCCTGGAGTGGACTGCAGAACACAGATACGCAGTATTTT.

The chain recombines TRBV29-1 with TRBJ2-1, with D uncertain. Trimming shortened V by 6 bases and J by 6 bases, and 15 bases separated the two germline ends. The germline gives CDR1 SQVTM, CDR2 ANQGSEA. The length of the CDR3 is 13 residues. CDR3 sequence reads: CSVLPYLTNEQFF. The CDR3 region has the DNA TGCAGCGTACTACCCTACTTGACCAATGAGCAGTTCTTC.

J is TRBJ2-2 and V is TRBV4-1; 9 bases fit TRBD1. V trimming: 8 bases; J trimming: 7 bases; junction bases outside the gene matches: 5. This CDR3 spans 13 amino acids. Germline CDR1 and CDR2: MGHRA and YSYEKL. CDR3 region: CASGGTGIGELFF. The DNA for the CDR3 is TGCGCCAGCGGGGGGACAGGGATCGGGGAGCTGTTTTTT.

This clone came up a few times. J is TRBJ1-2 and V is TRBV6-5, with D possibly matching TRBD1 (5 bases). Trimming cost V 5 bases and J 2 bases, with 15 bases left between them. The CDR3 spans 15 residues. Per the germline V gene, CDR1 is MNHEY and CDR2 is SVGAGI. The CDR3, as DNA: TGTGCCAGCAGTATAACCGGGACGGGAAACTATGGCTACACCTTC. It yields the protein CASSITGTGNYGYTF.

This chain connects TRBV7-2 to TRBJ1-1, with D possibly being TRBD1 (6 bases). V dropped 7 bases and J dropped 1 base, with 16 bases sitting between them. Germline V gene data show CDR1 as SGHTA and CDR2 as FQGNSA. This CDR3 comprises 15 residues. The CDR3 region is CASNREGSANTEAFF. DNA for the CDR3: TGTGCCAGCAACAGGGAGGGATCGGCGAACACTGAAGCTTTCTTT.

This clone was picked up a small number of times. The CDR3 loop is CASSSRQGIETQYF. In nucleotides, the CDR3 is TGTGCCAGCAGTTCTCGACAGGGTATTGAGACCCAGTACTTC. This sequence joins TRBV7-2 and TRBJ2-5, with TRBD1 matching 7 bases. Unmatched junction bases numbered 9, after V lost 6 bases and J lost 5 bases. CDR1 and CDR2 from the germline V gene are SGHTA and FQGNSA. The CDR3 has 14 amino acids. Variable domain in full (rest from reference TRBV7-2 and TRBJ2-5): GAGVSQSPSNKVTEKGKDVELRCDPISGHTALYWYRQSLGQGLEFLIYFQGNSAPDKSGLPSDRFSAERTGGSVSTLTIQRTQQEDSAVYLCASSSRQGIETQYFGPGTRLLVL.

This clone appeared a single time. V gene TRBV30 combines with J gene TRBJ2-5; no definite D call. V dropped 5 bases and J dropped 1 base, with 11 bases sitting between them. The V gene's germline CDR1 is GTSNPN and CDR2 SVGIG (reference sequence). This CDR3 is 13 amino acids long. The CDR3 is CAWQLVLQETQYF. The CDR3 coding sequence is TGTGCCTGGCAGCTTGTTCTCCAAGAGACCCAGTACTTC.

The chain recombines TRBV30 with TRBJ1-5; TRBD1 agrees at 8 bases. The CDR3 has 12 residues. Germline-derived CDR1 and CDR2 are GTSNPN and SVGIG (reference sequence). The ends lost 4 bases at V and 6 bases at J; junction bases unmatched: 2. The CDR3 sequence: CAWNRGSQPQHF. CDR3 DNA: TGTGCCTGGAACAGGGGGAGTCAGCCCCAGCATTTT.

V and J are TRBV5-1 and TRBJ2-1; unclear D gene. The V and J ends lost 4 bases and 4 bases respectively, with 15 bases between them. This CDR3 spans 15 amino acids. In germline, CDR1 is SGHRS, CDR2 YFSETQ. Here the CDR3 reads CASSQMYQPYNEQFF. The DNA for the CDR3 is TGCGCCAGCAGCCAAATGTACCAACCATACAATGAGCAGTTCTTC.

This clone was recorded a few times. The chain recombines TRBV5-1 with TRBJ1-2; D ambiguous. V lost 0 bases and J lost 2, with 5 bases in between. Germline assignment: CDR1 SGHRS and CDR2 YFSETQ. The CDR3 is made up of 13 amino acids. CDR3 protein: CASSLEGNYGYTF. The CDR3 nucleotides read TGCGCCAGCAGCTTGGAAGGAAACTATGGCTACACCTTC.

The V and J genes are TRBV6-6 and TRBJ2-1; D could derive from TRBD1 or TRBD2 (6 bases each). CDR3 length: 14 residues. Trimming removed 6 bases at V and 4 bases at J, with 13 bases between. The germline gives CDR1 MNHNY, CDR2 SVGAGI (reference sequence). Written as DNA, the CDR3 is TGTGCCAGCAGCACCCCGGGGGCTTACAATGAGCAGTTCTTC. It yields the protein CASSTPGAYNEQFF.

This clone has just one count. The chain links TRBV9 to TRBJ2-3; no definite D call. This CDR3 is 13 amino acids long. Per the germline V gene, CDR1 is SGDLS and CDR2 is YYNGEE. V gave up 0 bases and J gave up 2 bases, with 4 bases separating them. CDR3 nucleotides: TGTGCCAGCAGCGTAGGTGACACAGATACGCAGTATTTT. Protein product: CASSVGDTDTQYF.